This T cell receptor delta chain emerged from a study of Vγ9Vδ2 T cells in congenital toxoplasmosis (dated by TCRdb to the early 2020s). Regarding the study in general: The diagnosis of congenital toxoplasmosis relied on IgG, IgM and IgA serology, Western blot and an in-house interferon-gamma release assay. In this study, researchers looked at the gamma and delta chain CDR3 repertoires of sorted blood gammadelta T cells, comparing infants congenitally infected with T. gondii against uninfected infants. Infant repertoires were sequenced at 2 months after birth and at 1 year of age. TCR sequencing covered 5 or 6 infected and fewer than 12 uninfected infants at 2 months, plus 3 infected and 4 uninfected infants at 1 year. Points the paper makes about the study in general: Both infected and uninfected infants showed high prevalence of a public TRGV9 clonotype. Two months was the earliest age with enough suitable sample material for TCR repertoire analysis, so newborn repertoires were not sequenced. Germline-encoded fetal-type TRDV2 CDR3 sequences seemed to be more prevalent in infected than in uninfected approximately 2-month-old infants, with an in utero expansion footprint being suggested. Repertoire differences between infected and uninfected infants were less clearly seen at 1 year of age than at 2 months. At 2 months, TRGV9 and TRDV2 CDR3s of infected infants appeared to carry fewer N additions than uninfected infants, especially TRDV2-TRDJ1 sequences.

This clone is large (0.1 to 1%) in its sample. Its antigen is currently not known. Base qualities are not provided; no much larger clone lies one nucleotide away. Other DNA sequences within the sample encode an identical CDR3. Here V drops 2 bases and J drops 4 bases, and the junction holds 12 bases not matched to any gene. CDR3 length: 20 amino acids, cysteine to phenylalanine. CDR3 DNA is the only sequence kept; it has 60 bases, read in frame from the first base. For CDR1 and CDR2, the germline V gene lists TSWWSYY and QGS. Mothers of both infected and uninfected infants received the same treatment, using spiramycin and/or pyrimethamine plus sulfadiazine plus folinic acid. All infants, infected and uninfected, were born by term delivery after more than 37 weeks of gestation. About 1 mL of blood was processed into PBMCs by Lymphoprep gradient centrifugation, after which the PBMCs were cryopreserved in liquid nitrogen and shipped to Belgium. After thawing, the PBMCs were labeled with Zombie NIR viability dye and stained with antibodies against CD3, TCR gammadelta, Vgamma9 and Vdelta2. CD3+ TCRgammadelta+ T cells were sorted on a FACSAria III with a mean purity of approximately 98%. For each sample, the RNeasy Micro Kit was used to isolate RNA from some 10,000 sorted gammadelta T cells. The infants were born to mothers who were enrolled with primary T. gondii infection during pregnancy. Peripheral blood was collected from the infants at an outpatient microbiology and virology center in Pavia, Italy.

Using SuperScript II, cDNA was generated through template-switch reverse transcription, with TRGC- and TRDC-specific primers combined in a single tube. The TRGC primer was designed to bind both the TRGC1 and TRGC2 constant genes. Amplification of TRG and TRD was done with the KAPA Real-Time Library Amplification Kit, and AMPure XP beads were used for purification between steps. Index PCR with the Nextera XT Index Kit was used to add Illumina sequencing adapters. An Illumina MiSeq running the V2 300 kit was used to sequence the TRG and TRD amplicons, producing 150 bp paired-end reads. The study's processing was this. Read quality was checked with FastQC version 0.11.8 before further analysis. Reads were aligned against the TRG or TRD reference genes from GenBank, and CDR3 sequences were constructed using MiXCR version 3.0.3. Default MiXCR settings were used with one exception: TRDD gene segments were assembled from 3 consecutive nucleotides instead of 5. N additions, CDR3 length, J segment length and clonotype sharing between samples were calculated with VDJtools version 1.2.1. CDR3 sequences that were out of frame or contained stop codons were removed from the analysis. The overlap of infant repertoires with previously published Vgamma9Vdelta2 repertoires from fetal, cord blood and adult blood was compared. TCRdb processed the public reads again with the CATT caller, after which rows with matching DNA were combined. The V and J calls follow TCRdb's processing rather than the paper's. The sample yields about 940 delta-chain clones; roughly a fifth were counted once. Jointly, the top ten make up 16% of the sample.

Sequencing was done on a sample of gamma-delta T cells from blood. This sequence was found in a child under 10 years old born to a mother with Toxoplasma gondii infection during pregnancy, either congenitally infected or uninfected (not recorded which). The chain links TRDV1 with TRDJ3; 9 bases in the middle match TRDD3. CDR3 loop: CALGEMALGDLTWDTRQMFF. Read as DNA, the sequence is TGTGCTCTTGGGGAAATGGCTCTGGGGGATCTTACGTGGGACACCCGACAGATGTTTTTC.